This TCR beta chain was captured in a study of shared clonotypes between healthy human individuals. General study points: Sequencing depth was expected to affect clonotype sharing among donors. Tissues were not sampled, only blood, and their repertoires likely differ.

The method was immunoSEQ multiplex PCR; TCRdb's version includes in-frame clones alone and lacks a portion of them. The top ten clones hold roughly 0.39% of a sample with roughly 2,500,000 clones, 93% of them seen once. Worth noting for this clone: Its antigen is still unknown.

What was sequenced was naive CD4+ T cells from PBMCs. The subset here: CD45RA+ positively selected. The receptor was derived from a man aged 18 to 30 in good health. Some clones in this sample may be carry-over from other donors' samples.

CDR3 loop: CASSQGRFGAGRYNEQFF. The CDR3 nucleotides are TGTGCCAGCAGCCAAGGGAGGTTTGGGGCGGGAAGATACAATGAGCAGTTCTTC. The V call is TRBV14, the J call TRBJ2-1, with D perhaps matching TRBD2 (6 bases). Germline V gives CDR1 SGHDN, CDR2 FVKESK. V was shortened by 1 base and J by 4 bases, with 20 bases between the two germline ends. The CDR3 sequence is 18 residues long.